Each of the 11 T cell receptor beta chains below was sequenced from the same sample in a study of HIV-infected children after antiretroviral therapy interruption. The treatment was: PENTA 11 planned treatment interruption arm or continuous ART arm. The TCR library was built from RNA with a 3' RACE protocol and unique molecular identifiers. Each CDR3 protein gets one entry after TCRdb re-called the 3' RACE reads with MiXCR. The profile covers fewer than 5,000 distinct CDR3 sequences, with 4.5% to 5.5% appearing a single time and under 30% taken by the ten largest. The material was CD45RO+ CD8+ T cells from PBMCs, pooled from several time points, obtained from a donor given antiretroviral therapy, either interrupted or continuous. Subset described: memory CD8+ CD45RO+ CD45RA- T cells. All receptors derive from a pool of human donors with HIV.

This clonotype qualifies as medium-sized (0.01 to 0.1%). The chain combines TRBV20-1 with TRBJ1-2; D is undetermined. The CDR3 sequence is 15 residues long. Trimming stripped 0 bases from V and 2 bases from J, with 13 bases between. The germline CDR1 and CDR2 sequences are DFQATT and SNEGSKA (reference sequence). CDR3 sequence: CSARDRADANYGYTF. The CDR3 region has the DNA TGCAGTGCTAGAGACCGAGCGGACGCGAACTATGGCTACACCTTC.

The J gene is TRBJ2-1, the V gene TRBV9; 8 bases agree with TRBD1. There are 16 residues in the CDR3. J was trimmed by 8 bases and V by 0 bases; bases with no gene match: 10. Germline V CDR1 and CDR2: SGDLS, YYNGEE. CDR3: CASSVAGRGLVDEQFF. CDR3 nucleotide sequence: TGTGCCAGCAGCGTAGCTGGCAGGGGGCTTGTGGATGAGCAGTTCTTC.

This clonotype was seen repeatedly, ten times or more. V usage is TRBV6-1 and J usage is TRBJ2-3, with 9 bases fitting TRBD2. V was pared by 0 bases and J by 5 bases, with 6 bases of the junction left unmatched. From germline, CDR1 is MNHNS and CDR2 SASEGT. The CDR3 has 16 residues. The CDR3 DNA reads as TGTGCCAGCAGTGAAGCAGCCCTAGCGGGGATAGATACGCAGTATTTT. Its protein product is CASSEAALAGIDTQYF.

This clonotype appeared many times. V is TRBV3-2 and J is TRBJ2-2; TRBD1, as called in the table, went unchecked against the DNA. TRBV3-2 constitutes a pseudogene. The CDR3 is 15 residues long. The chain's CDR3 is CASSRWDHRTGELFF. CDR3 bases: TGTGCCAGCAGCCGCTGGGACCACCGTACCGGGGAGCTGTTTTTT.

This clonotype was picked up many times. The genes are TRBV6-1 and TRBJ2-2; D gene uncertain. CDR3 length equals 12 residues. Between the trimmed V and J ends, which lost 7 bases and 6 bases, there was a span of 9 bases. Germline CDR1 is MNHNS and CDR2 is SASEGT. The CDR3 DNA is TGTGCCAGCAAGCAGGCTGCCGGGGAGCTGTTTTTT. Amino acids: CASKQAAGELFF.

The chain is built from TRBV20-1 and TRBJ2-5; 7 bases are a match to TRBD1. The germline V gene has CDR1 DFQATT and CDR2 SNEGSKA (reference sequence). The trim removed 0 bases at V and 4 bases at J, leaving 8 bases unmatched. The CDR3 extends over 15 amino acids. CDR3 bases: TGCAGTGCTAGAGATGGGTGGCAGGGGGTAGAGACCCAGTACTTC. Translating it yields CSARDGWQGVETQYF.

This clonotype is medium-sized in the sample. The V call is TRBV2, the J call TRBJ2-1; D is undetermined. V was shortened by 7 bases and J by 8 bases, with 18 bases between the two germline ends. From germline, CDR1 is SNHLY and CDR2 FYNNEI. The CDR3 length is 14 residues. The CDR3 DNA is TGTGCCAGCACCCCCACTACTGTCGACGATGAGCAGTTCTTC. Translation gives CASTPTTVDDEQFF.

V is TRBV26 and J is TRBJ2-3; TRBD1 is the table's D call and was not checked against the DNA. TRBV26 is a listed pseudogene. The CDR3 totals 15 residues. The CDR3 region is CASSTTGEGAHTQYF. CDR3 DNA: TGTGCCAGCAGCACTACAGGGGAAGGGGCGCATACGCAGTATTTT.

This clonotype occurred many times. This chain uses TRBV7-6 with TRBJ2-3; D is perhaps TRBD2 (7 bases). CDR3 length: 16 residues. V shed 7 bases and J shed 5 bases, with 22 bases lying between them. Per germline, CDR1 SGHVS and CDR2 FNYEAQ. The CDR3 DNA reads as TGTGCCAGCACCCTGGGGCGGGGGCCCAATGGAGATACGCAGTATTTT. This encodes CASTLGRGPNGDTQYF.

By share of the sample, this clonotype is medium-sized. This chain links TRBV28 with TRBJ2-3; D may be TRBD2 (5 bases). V was clipped by 5 bases and J by 0 bases, with 6 bases between them. The CDR3 has 13 residues. Looked up from germline, CDR1 is MDHEN and CDR2 is SYDVKM. Written as DNA, the CDR3 is TGTGCCAGCAGTCCGGGGAGCACAGATACGCAGTATTTT. Translating gives CASSPGSTDTQYF.

The rearrangement uses TRBV5-1 and TRBJ2-1, with 11 positions matching TRBD1. The CDR3 consists of 16 residues. Looked up from germline, CDR1 is SGHRS and CDR2 is YFSETQ. Trimming removed 2 bases from V and 7 bases from J; junction bases left unmatched: 8. The CDR3 DNA is TGCGCCAGCAGCTTAACCGGGACAGGGGGGAATAATGAGCAGTTCTTC. This gives the protein CASSLTGTGGNNEQFF.